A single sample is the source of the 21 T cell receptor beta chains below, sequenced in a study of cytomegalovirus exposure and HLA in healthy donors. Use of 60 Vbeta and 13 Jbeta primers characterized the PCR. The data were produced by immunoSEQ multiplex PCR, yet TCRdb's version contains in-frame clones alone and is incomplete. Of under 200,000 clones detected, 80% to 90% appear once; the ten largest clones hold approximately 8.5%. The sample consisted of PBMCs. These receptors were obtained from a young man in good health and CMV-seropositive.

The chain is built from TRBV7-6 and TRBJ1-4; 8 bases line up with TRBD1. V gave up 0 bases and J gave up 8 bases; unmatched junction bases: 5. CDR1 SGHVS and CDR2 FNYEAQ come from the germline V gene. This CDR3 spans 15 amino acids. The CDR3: CASSLADRVGEKLFF. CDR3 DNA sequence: TGTGCCAGCAGCTTAGCGGACAGGGTAGGAGAAAAACTGTTTTTT.

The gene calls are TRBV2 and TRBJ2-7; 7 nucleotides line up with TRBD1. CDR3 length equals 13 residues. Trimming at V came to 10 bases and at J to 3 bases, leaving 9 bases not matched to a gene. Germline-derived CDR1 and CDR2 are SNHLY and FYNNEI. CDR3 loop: CATRTGFGYEQYF. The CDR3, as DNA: TGTGCCACAAGGACAGGATTTGGCTACGAGCAGTACTTC.

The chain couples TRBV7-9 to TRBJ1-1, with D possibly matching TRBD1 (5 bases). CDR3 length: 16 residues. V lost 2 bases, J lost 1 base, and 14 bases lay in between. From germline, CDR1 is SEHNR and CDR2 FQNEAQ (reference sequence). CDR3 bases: TGTGCCAGCAGCTTATCAGGGCCGACGGCGAACACTGAAGCTTTCTTT. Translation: CASSLSGPTANTEAFF.

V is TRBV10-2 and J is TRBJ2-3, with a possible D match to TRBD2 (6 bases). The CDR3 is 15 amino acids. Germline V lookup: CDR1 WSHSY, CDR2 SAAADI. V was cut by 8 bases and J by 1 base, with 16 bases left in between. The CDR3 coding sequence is TGCGCCAGCTGGGGGGACTTTTTGGGCACAGATACGCAGTATTTT. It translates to CASWGDFLGTDTQYF.

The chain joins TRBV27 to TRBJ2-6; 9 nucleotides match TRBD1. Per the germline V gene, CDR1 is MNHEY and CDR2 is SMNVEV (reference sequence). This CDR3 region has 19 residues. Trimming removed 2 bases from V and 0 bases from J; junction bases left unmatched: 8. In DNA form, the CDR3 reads TGTGCCAGCAGTTTACGGACAGGGGACCCTCTCTCTGGGGCCAACGTCCTGACTTTC. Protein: CASSLRTGDPLSGANVLTF. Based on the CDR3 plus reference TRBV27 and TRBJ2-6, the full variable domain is EAQVTQNPRYLITVTGKKLTVTCSQNMNHEYMSWYRQDPGLGLRQIYYSMNVEVTDKGDVPEGYKVSRKEKRNFPLILESPSPNQTSLYFCASSLRTGDPLSGANVLTFGAGSRLTVL.

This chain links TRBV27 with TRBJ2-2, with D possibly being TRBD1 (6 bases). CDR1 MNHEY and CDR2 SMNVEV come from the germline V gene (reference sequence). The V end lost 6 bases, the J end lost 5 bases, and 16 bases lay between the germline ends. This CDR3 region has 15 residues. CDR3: CASRGSRGRTGELFF. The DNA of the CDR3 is TGTGCCAGCAGGGGTAGCAGGGGACGGACCGGGGAGCTGTTTTTT.

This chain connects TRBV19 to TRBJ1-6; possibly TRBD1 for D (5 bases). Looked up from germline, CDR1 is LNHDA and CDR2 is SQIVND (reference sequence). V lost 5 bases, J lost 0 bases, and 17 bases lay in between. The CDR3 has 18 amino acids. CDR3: CASSELSGQSSYNSPLHF. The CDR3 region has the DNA TGTGCCAGTAGTGAATTATCAGGGCAGAGCTCCTATAATTCACCCCTCCACTTT.

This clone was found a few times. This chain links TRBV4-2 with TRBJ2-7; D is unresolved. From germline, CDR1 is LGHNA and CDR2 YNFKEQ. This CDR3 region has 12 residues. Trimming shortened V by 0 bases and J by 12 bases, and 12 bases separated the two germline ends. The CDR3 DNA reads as TGTGCCAGCAGCCAAGATCGGCGCAGGCGGTACTTC. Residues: CASSQDRRRRYF.

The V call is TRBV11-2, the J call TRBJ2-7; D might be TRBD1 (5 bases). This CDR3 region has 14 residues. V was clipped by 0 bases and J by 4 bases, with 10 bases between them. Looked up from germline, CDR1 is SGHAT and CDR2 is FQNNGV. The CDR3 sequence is CASSLDPAGYEQYF. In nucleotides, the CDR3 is TGTGCCAGCAGCTTAGATCCTGCAGGGTACGAGCAGTACTTC.

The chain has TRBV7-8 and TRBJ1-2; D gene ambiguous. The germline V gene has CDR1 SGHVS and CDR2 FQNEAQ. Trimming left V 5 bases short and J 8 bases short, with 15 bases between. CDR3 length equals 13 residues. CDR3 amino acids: CASSNTAAGGYTF. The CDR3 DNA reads TGTGCCAGCAGCAACACCGCGGCTGGGGGCTACACCTTC. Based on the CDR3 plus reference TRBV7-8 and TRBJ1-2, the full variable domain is GAGVSQSPRYKVAKRGQDVALRCDPISGHVSLFWYQQALGQGPEFLTYFQNEAQLDKSGLPSDRFFAERPEGSVSTLKIQRTQQEDSAVYLCASSNTAAGGYTFGSGTRLTVV.

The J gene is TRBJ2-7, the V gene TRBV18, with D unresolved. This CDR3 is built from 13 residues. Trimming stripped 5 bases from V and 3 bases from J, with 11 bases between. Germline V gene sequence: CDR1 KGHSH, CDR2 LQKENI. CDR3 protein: CASSESLGYEQYF. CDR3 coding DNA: TGTGCCAGCTCAGAGTCTCTAGGCTACGAGCAGTACTTC.

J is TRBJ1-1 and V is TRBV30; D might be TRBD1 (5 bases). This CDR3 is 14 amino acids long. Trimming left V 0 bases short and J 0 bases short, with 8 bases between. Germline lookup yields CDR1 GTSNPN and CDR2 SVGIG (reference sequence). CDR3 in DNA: TGTGCCTGGAGTGTACGGGGGGTGAACACTGAAGCTTTCTTT. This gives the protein CAWSVRGVNTEAFF. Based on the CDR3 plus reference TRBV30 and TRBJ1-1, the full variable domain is SQTIHQWPATLVQPVGSPLSLECTVEGTSNPNLYWYRQAAGRGLQLLFYSVGIGQISSEVPQNLSASRPQDRQFILSSKKLLLSDSGFYLCAWSVRGVNTEAFFGQGTRLTVV.

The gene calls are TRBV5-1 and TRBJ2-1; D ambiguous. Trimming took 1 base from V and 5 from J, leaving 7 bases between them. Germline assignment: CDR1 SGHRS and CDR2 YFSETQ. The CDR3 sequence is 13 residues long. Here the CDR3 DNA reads TGCGCCAGCAGCTTGTGGCTTGACAATGAGCAGTTCTTC. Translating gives CASSLWLDNEQFF.

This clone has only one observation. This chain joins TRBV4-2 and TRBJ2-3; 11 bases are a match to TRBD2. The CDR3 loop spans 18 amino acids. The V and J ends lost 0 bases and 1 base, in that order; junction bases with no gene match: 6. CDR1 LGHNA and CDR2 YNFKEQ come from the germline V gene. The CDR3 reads CASSQDGTGLAGTDTQYF. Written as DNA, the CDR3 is TGTGCCAGCAGCCAAGATGGCACGGGACTAGCGGGCACAGATACGCAGTATTTT.

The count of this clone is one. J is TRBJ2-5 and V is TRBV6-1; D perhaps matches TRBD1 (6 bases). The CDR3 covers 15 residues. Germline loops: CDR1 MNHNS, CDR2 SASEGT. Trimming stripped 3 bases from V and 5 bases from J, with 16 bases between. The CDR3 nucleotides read TGTGCCAGCAGTGAGACGTCAGGGGTTTGGGAGACCCAGTACTTC. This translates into CASSETSGVWETQYF.

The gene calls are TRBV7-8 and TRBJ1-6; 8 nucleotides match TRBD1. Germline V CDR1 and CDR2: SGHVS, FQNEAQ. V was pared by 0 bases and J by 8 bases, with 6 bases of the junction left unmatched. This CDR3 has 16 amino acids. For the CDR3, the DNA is TGTGCCAGCAGCTTAGCGCGGCAGGGGGCACATTCACCCCTCCACTTT. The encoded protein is CASSLARQGAHSPLHF. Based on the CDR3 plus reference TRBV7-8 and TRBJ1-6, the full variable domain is GAGVSQSPRYKVAKRGQDVALRCDPISGHVSLFWYQQALGQGPEFLTYFQNEAQLDKSGLPSDRFFAERPEGSVSTLKIQRTQQEDSAVYLCASSLARQGAHSPLHFGNGTRLTVT.

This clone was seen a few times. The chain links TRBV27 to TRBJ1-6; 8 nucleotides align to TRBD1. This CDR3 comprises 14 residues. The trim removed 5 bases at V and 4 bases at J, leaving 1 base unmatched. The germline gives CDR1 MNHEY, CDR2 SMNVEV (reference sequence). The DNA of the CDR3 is TGTGCCAGCAGTGGGACAGGATATAATTCACCCCTCCACTTT. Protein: CASSGTGYNSPLHF.

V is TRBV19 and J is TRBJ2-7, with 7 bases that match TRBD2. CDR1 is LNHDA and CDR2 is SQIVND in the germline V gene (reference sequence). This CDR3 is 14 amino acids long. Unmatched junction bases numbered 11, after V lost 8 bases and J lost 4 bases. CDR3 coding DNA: TGTGCCAGTCAACCCCGGGGGGAAGGATACGAGCAGTACTTC. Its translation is CASQPRGEGYEQYF.

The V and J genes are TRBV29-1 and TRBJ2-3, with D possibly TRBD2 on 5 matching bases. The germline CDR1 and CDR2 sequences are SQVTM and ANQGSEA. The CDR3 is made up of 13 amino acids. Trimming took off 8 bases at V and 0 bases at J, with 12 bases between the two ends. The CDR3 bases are TGCAGCTTCCCCGGGGAAAGCACAGATACGCAGTATTTT. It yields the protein CSFPGESTDTQYF.

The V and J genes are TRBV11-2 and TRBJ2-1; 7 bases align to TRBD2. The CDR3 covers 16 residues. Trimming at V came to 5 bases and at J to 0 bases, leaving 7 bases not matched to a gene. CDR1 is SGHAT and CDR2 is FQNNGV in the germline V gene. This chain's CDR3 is CASSTLATGSYNEQFF. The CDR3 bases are TGTGCCAGCAGCACACTAGCGACCGGCTCCTACAATGAGCAGTTCTTC.

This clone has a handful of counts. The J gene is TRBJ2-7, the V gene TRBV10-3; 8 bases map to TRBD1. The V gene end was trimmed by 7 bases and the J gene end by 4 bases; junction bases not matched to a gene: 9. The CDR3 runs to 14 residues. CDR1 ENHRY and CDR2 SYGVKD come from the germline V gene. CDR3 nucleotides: TGTGCCATCATTGGTGGGGACAGGCGGTACGAGCAGTACTTC. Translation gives CAIIGGDRRYEQYF.